This TCR beta chain derives from a study of shared clonotypes between healthy human individuals. Sorted-subset replicate PCR reactions were performed with about 200 ng DNA, corresponding to 30,000 to 35,000 T cell genomes. Profiling relied on immunoSEQ multiplex PCR, and the TCRdb table lists in-frame clones only, not all of them. This table holds 2.3 million or so clones, approximately 95% found once. All of the donors resided in Nashville, Tennessee, and each was a Caucasian adult. Germline values: CDR1 MDHEN, CDR2 SYDVKM. There are 15 residues in the CDR3. V dropped 2 bases and J dropped 0 bases, with 8 bases sitting between them.

This sequence was found in a man between 18 and 29 years old in good health. Some clones in this sample may be carry-over from other donors' samples. The chain joins TRBV28 to TRBJ1-3, with D uncertain. The sample consisted of naive CD4+ T cells from PBMCs. Specified subset: CD45RA+ positively selected. The CDR3: CASSLRQISGNTIYF. The CDR3 DNA follows: TGTGCCAGCAGTTTAAGGCAGATCTCTGGAAACACCATATATTTT.